This passage covers 27 T cell receptor beta chains from one sample sequenced in a study of cytomegalovirus exposure and HLA in healthy donors. The primer mix had 60 Vbeta and 13 Jbeta primers. Repertoires were generated with immunoSEQ multiplex PCR, while TCRdb's copy carries only in-frame clones and drops some. The sample has fewer than 200,000 clones, over 75% seen once. The specimen was PBMCs. The receptors shown here come from a woman aged 50 to 60 in good health and CMV-seropositive.

The chain is built from TRBV2 and TRBJ2-4, with 10 bases fitting TRBD1. This CDR3 spans 18 amino acids. After removal of 5 bases from V and 4 bases from J, the junction contained 14 bases not matched to a gene. The V gene's germline CDR1 is SNHLY and CDR2 FYNNEI. CDR3 sequence reads: CASSPVISDRGLKNIQYF. CDR3 nucleotides: TGTGCCAGCAGTCCTGTTATAAGCGACAGGGGGCTAAAAAACATTCAGTACTTC.

V usage is TRBV5-1 and J usage is TRBJ1-1; D may be TRBD1 (6 bases). The V gene lost 3 bases and the J gene lost 8 bases, with 17 bases spanning the gap. Germline loops: CDR1 SGHRS, CDR2 YFSETQ. The CDR3 totals 14 residues. DNA for the CDR3: TGCGCCAGCAGCTCGGGCCGGGGGGGCTCAGAAGCTTTCTTT. It specifies CASSSGRGGSEAFF.

This clone appeared once. This chain uses TRBV25-1 with TRBJ2-5; D perhaps matches TRBD2 (6 bases). V was shortened by 6 bases and J by 3 bases, with 14 bases between the two germline ends. This CDR3 has 14 residues. CDR1 and CDR2 (germline): MGHDK, SYGVNS. The CDR3, as DNA: TGTGCCAGCAGCTACGGGACTTACGAAGAGACCCAGTACTTC. It encodes CASSYGTYEETQYF.

This rearrangement joins TRBV5-1 to TRBJ2-7; D perhaps matches TRBD1 (5 bases). With 5 bases removed from V and 3 bases from J, the gap between germline ends came to 12 bases. The CDR3 spans 13 residues. Germline values: CDR1 SGHRS, CDR2 YFSETQ. The CDR3 protein is CASRPGLNYEQYF. CDR3 in DNA: TGCGCCAGCAGACCAGGGCTTAACTACGAGCAGTACTTC.

The V call is TRBV19, the J call TRBJ1-1, with 8 positions matching TRBD1. Trimming took 4 bases from V and 7 from J; bases not matched to a gene: 2. CDR3 length: 12 residues. Per germline, CDR1 LNHDA and CDR2 SQIVND (reference sequence). The chain's CDR3 is CASSRGQGEAFF. CDR3 DNA sequence: TGTGCCAGTAGTAGAGGACAGGGTGAAGCTTTCTTT.

The chain is built from TRBV30 and TRBJ2-1, with 8 bases identical to TRBD2. The CDR3 is 15 amino acids. The V and J ends lost 4 bases and 10 bases, in that order; junction bases with no gene match: 15. The germline V gene has CDR1 GTSNPN and CDR2 SVGIG (reference sequence). The CDR3 spells CAWTLRGSGEVEQFF. The CDR3 DNA follows: TGTGCCTGGACCCTGAGGGGTAGCGGGGAAGTGGAGCAGTTCTTC.

This clone was found once. The chain couples TRBV2 to TRBJ2-7, with D unresolved. Germline lookup yields CDR1 SNHLY and CDR2 FYNNEI. This CDR3 has 11 amino acids. V lost 6 bases and J 5 bases, leaving 8 bases between the germline ends. The CDR3 loop reads CASRAQDEQYF. In nucleotides, the CDR3 is TGTGCCAGCAGAGCCCAAGACGAGCAGTACTTC.

The chain employs TRBV5-6 and TRBJ1-5; no reliable D call. This CDR3 is 12 amino acids long. Germline V gene lookup returns CDR1 SGHDT and CDR2 YYEEEE. Trimming shortened V by 4 bases and J by 11 bases, and 13 bases separated the two germline ends. CDR3 nucleotide sequence: TGTGCCAGCAGCGCCCGGGGTAACTCCCAGCATTTT. Residues: CASSARGNSQHF.

The genes are TRBV4-3 and TRBJ2-7, with 7 bases aligning to TRBD1. This CDR3 has 15 residues. Germline values: CDR1 LGHNA, CDR2 YSLEER. The junction had 9 bases not matched to a gene; V was cut back by 6 bases and J by 1 base. CDR3 sequence (DNA): TGCGCCAGCAGTCGAAGTAGGACAGGTTCCTACGAGCAGTACTTC. Protein sequence: CASSRSRTGSYEQYF.

The chain uses TRBV30 and TRBJ1-3; no clear D. The V gene's germline CDR1 is GTSNPN and CDR2 SVGIG (reference sequence). This CDR3 is 14 amino acids long. V was shortened by 4 bases and J by 3 bases, with 13 bases between the two germline ends. CDR3 nucleotides: TGTGCCTGGACAGACCTAGGAGGTGGAAACACCATATATTTT. Translating gives CAWTDLGGGNTIYF.

This sequence joins TRBV10-3 and TRBJ1-2, with 9 bases fitting TRBD1. This CDR3 spans 15 amino acids. Germline V gene sequence: CDR1 ENHRY, CDR2 SYGVKD. With 3 bases clipped from V and 4 bases from J, the junction kept 6 bases outside the gene matches. This CDR3 reads CAISETGGRSYGYTF. The CDR3, as DNA: TGTGCCATCAGTGAAACAGGGGGCAGGAGCTATGGCTACACCTTC.

In its sample, this clone was seen once. The V call is TRBV19, the J call TRBJ2-2, with 7 bases aligning to TRBD1. Germline V gives CDR1 LNHDA, CDR2 SQIVND (reference sequence). Trimming at V came to 8 bases and at J to 6 bases, leaving 3 bases not matched to a gene. The CDR3 has 12 amino acids. CDR3 bases: TGTGCCAGTCAGAGGGGGCCCGGGGAGCTGTTTTTT. This translates into CASQRGPGELFF.

The rearrangement uses TRBV4-3 and TRBJ2-5; 7 nucleotides agree with TRBD2. V trimming: 2 bases; J trimming: 5 bases; junction bases outside the gene matches: 5. The CDR3 sequence is 14 residues long. Germline V gene sequence: CDR1 LGHNA, CDR2 YSLEER. This chain's CDR3 is CASSQNTGGETQYF. The DNA of the CDR3 is TGCGCCAGCAGCCAAAATACCGGGGGGGAGACCCAGTACTTC.

The chain combines TRBV5-1 with TRBJ2-3; unclear D gene. V was clipped by 4 bases and J by 4 bases, with 10 bases between them. Germline CDR1 and CDR2: SGHRS and YFSETQ. The CDR3 extends over 13 amino acids. Here the CDR3 reads CASSSESADTQYF. Written as DNA, the CDR3 is TGCGCCAGCAGCAGTGAATCAGCAGATACGCAGTATTTT.

This clone appeared once. The J gene is TRBJ1-5, the V gene TRBV7-2, with TRBD1 matching over 7 bases. The V and J ends lost 0 bases and 13 bases, in that order; junction bases with no gene match: 9. The CDR3 is 14 residues long. Germline assignment: CDR1 SGHTA and CDR2 FQGNSA. This CDR3 is CASSLAIARGQQHF. Here the CDR3 DNA reads TGTGCCAGCAGCTTAGCAATTGCCCGGGGACAGCAGCATTTT. The variable domain in full, with the rest retrieved from reference TRBV7-2 and TRBJ1-5, is GAGVSQSPSNKVTEKGKDVELRCDPISGHTALYWYRQSLGQGLEFLIYFQGNSAPDKSGLPSDRFSAERTGGSVSTLTIQRTQQEDSAVYLCASSLAIARGQQHFGDGTRLSIL.

This chain uses TRBV9 with TRBJ1-4, with D uncertain. V lost 0 bases to trimming and J lost 8 bases, with 17 bases between them. The germline V gene has CDR1 SGDLS and CDR2 YYNGEE. This CDR3 has 16 amino acids. The chain's CDR3 is CASSVAPRIGQEKLFF. The CDR3 bases are TGTGCCAGCAGCGTAGCGCCCAGGATTGGCCAAGAAAAACTGTTTTTT.

This chain joins TRBV9 and TRBJ2-3; D perhaps matches TRBD2 (5 bases). Germline CDR1 SGDLS, CDR2 YYNGEE. The CDR3 consists of 18 residues. V lost 0 bases, J lost 0 bases, and 17 bases lay in between. CDR3 loop: CASSVDPLAGTSTDTQYF. The CDR3 DNA reads TGTGCCAGCAGCGTAGACCCTCTAGCCGGAACTAGCACAGATACGCAGTATTTT.

The chain carries TRBV4-1 and TRBJ1-2; D is perhaps TRBD1 (5 bases). The CDR3 runs 14 residues. Germline loops: CDR1 MGHRA, CDR2 YSYEKL. V shed 3 bases and J shed 8 bases, with 16 bases lying between them. For the CDR3, the DNA is TGCGCCAGCAGCCAGCTACGGCAGGGCCAAGGCTACACCTTC. This encodes CASSQLRQGQGYTF.

This chain's CDR3 is CASSSLPGGTYEQFF. The DNA for the CDR3 is TGCGCCAGCAGCTCCTTACCGGGGGGGACATATGAGCAGTTCTTC. The chain recombines TRBV5-1 with TRBJ2-1; 8 nucleotides agree with TRBD2. After removal of 3 bases from V and 8 bases from J, the junction contained 10 bases not matched to a gene. The CDR3 consists of 15 residues. Per the germline V gene, CDR1 is SGHRS and CDR2 is YFSETQ.

The chain uses TRBV6-6 and TRBJ2-3, with D maybe TRBD1 (8 bases). Germline loops: CDR1 MNHNY, CDR2 SVGAGI (reference sequence). Trimming took off 5 bases at V and 2 bases at J, with 14 bases between the two ends. This CDR3 region has 15 residues. CDR3 loop: CASSTQGGVTDTQYF. The CDR3 DNA reads TGTGCCAGCAGTACACAGGGGGGGGTCACAGATACGCAGTATTTT.

This clone was seen more than once but under ten times. The J gene is TRBJ2-1, the V gene TRBV27; D unclear. Germline CDR1 is MNHEY and CDR2 is SMNVEV (reference sequence). Trimming stripped 10 bases from V and 13 bases from J, with 17 bases between. This CDR3 comprises 11 residues. The CDR3 DNA follows: TGTGCCACCCGAGGTGCCGTGCTTCAGTTCTTC. Translating it yields CATRGAVLQFF.

V usage is TRBV18 and J usage is TRBJ1-1, with TRBD1 as a possible D gene (5 bases). The germline CDR1 and CDR2 sequences are KGHSH and LQKENI. Trimming removed 3 bases at V and 1 base at J, with 15 bases between. The CDR3 is 16 residues long. The CDR3: CASSPIRDLTNTEAFF. The CDR3, as DNA: TGTGCCAGCTCACCGATAAGGGACTTAACGAACACTGAAGCTTTCTTT.

This rearrangement joins TRBV19 to TRBJ2-7; D is ambiguous. CDR3 size: 14 residues. Trimming took 1 base from V and 5 from J, leaving 12 bases between them. Germline CDR1 reads LNHDA; CDR2 reads SQIVND (reference sequence). The CDR3 loop reads CASSIGPQVDEQYF. The CDR3 coding sequence is TGTGCCAGTAGTATAGGACCCCAGGTAGACGAGCAGTACTTC.

The chain recombines TRBV19 with TRBJ2-5; TRBD1 agrees at 8 bases. This CDR3 is built from 13 residues. Germline V CDR1 and CDR2: LNHDA, SQIVND (reference sequence). Trimming took 6 bases from V and 5 from J; bases not matched to a gene: 5. CDR3 sequence: CASSRQGWETQYF. The CDR3 DNA sequence: TGTGCCAGTAGCAGACAGGGGTGGGAGACCCAGTACTTC.

The chain combines TRBV9 with TRBJ2-7, with 9 bases aligning to TRBD2. The V segment lost 5 bases and the J segment 2 bases; nucleotides outside the gene matches: 11. This CDR3 spans 16 amino acids. Germline loops: CDR1 SGDLS, CDR2 YYNGEE. The CDR3 bases are TGTGCCAGCAGGCCCAGACTAGCGGTTAAGCCCTACGAGCAGTACTTC. It codes for CASRPRLAVKPYEQYF.

The chain carries TRBV2 and TRBJ2-1; unclear D gene. In germline, CDR1 is SNHLY, CDR2 FYNNEI. V shed 4 bases and J shed 12 bases, with 16 bases lying between them. The CDR3 runs 13 residues. CDR3 coding DNA: TGTGCCAGCAGTGTAGTTGACACCTTGGGGCAGTTCTTC. It translates to CASSVVDTLGQFF.

V usage is TRBV7-2 and J usage is TRBJ1-2, with a tentative D call TRBD1 (6 bases). Germline CDR1 SGHTA, CDR2 FQGNSA. V lost 4 bases to trimming and J lost 4 bases, with 10 bases between them. The CDR3 consists of 13 residues. The CDR3 loop is CASSSPDSYGYTF. The DNA for the CDR3 is TGTGCCAGCAGCTCCCCGGACAGCTATGGCTACACCTTC.